This TCR beta chain was profiled in a study of blood T cell repertoires in COVID-19. In the study overall: Samples came from the United States, Italy and Spain, spanning acute and convalescent COVID-19. From T cells, B-cell-depleted T cells, or PBMCs came the material, which was cDNA or gDNA.

The authors' processing: How many nucleated cells were present was estimated from reference gene primer amplification. The assay was immunoSEQ multiplex PCR, and TCRdb's table has in-frame clones only and misses some. For V, J and clone size, that table is used; D and trimming come from the DNA. There are under 300,000 clones in the sample; 70% to 90% occur only once, and 5% to 7% lies in the top ten. Trimming took off 7 bases at V and 10 bases at J, with 17 bases between the two ends. This CDR3 has 14 residues. CDR1 and CDR2 (germline): LGHDT, YNNKEL (reference sequence). The V gene is TRBV3-1 (or the pseudogene TRBV3-2), the J gene TRBJ1-6; weak D call: TRBD1 (6 bases). The source of this sequence is a woman in her sixties with active or convalescent COVID-19. The sequenced sample consisted of peripheral blood. CDR3 DNA: TGTGCCAGCACCGACGTCTACAGGGACTCACCCCTCCACTTT. This gives the protein CASTDVYRDSPLHF.